This T cell receptor (beta chain) came from a study of blood T cell repertoires in COVID-19. Study-level information: From the United States, Italy and Spain came samples of acute and convalescent COVID-19.

Germline V gene data show CDR1 as SGHRS and CDR2 as YFSETQ. V was cut by 1 base and J by 2 bases, with 9 bases left in between. The CDR3 length is 14 residues. How the authors handled the data: Estimated nucleated cell counts came from reference gene primer amplification. TCRdb keeps only in-frame clones here, not all; method: immunoSEQ multiplex PCR. V and J calls and clone size come straight from that table; D and trimming were deduced from the DNA. The sample comprises hundreds of thousands of clones, around 88% of which are singletons, and 7% to 10% rests with the top ten. Material for sequencing was peripheral blood. This TCR was sampled from a woman between 45 and 65 years old with acute or convalescent COVID-19. This chain uses TRBV5-1 with TRBJ1-1; tentative D call: TRBD1 (5 bases). The CDR3 region has the DNA TGCGCCAGCAGCTTGATGACAGAAAACACTGAAGCTTTCTTT. The encoded protein is CASSLMTENTEAFF.